Included here is one T cell receptor beta chain sequence, with context. Its specificity is not known. The data stem from a study of T cells in Graves' hyperthyroidism and ophthalmopathy. Findings and caveats of the study: Ophthalmopathy, which appeared later, was predicted by the model a median approximately six months before onset. Among thyroid clonotypes expanded above 0.001, most also appeared in blood.

CDR3 length: 12 amino acids. Germline V lookup: CDR1 GTSNPN, CDR2 SVGIG (reference sequence). Between the trimmed V and J ends, which lost 3 bases and 7 bases, there was a span of 12 bases. The CDR3 regions of TCR beta were amplified from RNA transcripts. Using the HTBI primer set, a first-round RT-PCR was run on the TCR CDR3. From the multiplex PCR reads, TCRdb called clonotypes with MiXCR, one entry per CDR3 protein. The sample consists of 560,000 or so distinct CDR3 sequences, about 20% of them appearing once. The TCR originated in a man between 40 and 49 years old with Graves' ophthalmopathy. Sequenced sample: blood. J is TRBJ2-5 and V is TRBV30; D call uncertain. The CDR3 loop reads CAWRTTGWTQYF. The CDR3 DNA reads as TGTGCCTGGAGGACGACCGGCTGGACCCAGTACTTC.